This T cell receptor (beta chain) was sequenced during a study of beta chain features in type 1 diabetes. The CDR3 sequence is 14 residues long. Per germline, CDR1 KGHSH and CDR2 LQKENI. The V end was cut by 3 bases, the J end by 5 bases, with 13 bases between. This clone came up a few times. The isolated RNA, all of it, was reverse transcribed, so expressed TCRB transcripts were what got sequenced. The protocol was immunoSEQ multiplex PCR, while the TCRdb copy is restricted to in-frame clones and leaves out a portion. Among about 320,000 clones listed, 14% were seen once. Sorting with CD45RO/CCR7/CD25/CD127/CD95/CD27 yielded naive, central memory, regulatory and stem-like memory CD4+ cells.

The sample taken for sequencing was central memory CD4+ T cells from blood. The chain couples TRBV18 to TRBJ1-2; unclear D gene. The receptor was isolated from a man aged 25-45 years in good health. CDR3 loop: CASSPSSDSYGYTF. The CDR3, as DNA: TGTGCCAGCTCACCGAGCTCGGACTCTTATGGCTACACCTTC.